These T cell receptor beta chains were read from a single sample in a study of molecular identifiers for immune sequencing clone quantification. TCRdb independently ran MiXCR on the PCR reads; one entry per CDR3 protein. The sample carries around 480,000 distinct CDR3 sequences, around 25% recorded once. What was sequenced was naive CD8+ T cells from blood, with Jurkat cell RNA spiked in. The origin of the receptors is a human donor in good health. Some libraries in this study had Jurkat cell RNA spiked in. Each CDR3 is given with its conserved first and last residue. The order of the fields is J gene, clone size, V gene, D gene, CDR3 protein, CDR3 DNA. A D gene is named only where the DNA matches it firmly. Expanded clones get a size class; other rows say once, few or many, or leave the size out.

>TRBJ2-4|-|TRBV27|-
CASSPSRQKNIQYF
TGTGCCAGCAGTCCCAGCAGACAGAAAAACATTCAGTACTTC
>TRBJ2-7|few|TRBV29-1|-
CSVALGIYEQYF
TGCAGCGTTGCTCTGGGGATCTACGAGCAGTACTTC
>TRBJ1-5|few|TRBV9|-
CASSAQGLSNQPQHF
TGTGCCAGCAGCGCCCAGGGTCTTAGCAATCAGCCCCAGCATTTT
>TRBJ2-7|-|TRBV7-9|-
CASSLVIRTGGPSSSYEQYF
TGTGCCAGCAGCTTAGTTATTAGGACTGGCGGGCCTTCCAGCTCCTACGAGCAGTACTTC
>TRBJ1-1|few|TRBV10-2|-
CASSGEGNTEAFF
TGCGCCAGCAGTGGCGAGGGGAACACTGAAGCTTTCTTT
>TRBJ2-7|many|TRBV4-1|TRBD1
CASSLGQGNYEQYF
TGCGCCAGCAGCTTGGGACAGGGGAATTACGAGCAGTACTTC
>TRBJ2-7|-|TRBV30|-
CAWSPWGLSYEQYF
TGTGCCTGGAGTCCATGGGGTTTATCCTACGAGCAGTACTTC
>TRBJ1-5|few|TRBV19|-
CASNTGPLPQHF
TGTGCCAGTAACACAGGTCCTTTGCCCCAGCATTTT
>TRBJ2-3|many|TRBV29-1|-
CSVEDQGKKLSDTQYF
TGCAGCGTTGAAGACCAGGGGAAAAAGCTCTCAGATACGCAGTATTTT
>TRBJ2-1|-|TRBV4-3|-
CASSQDRRGGWNEQFF
TGCGCCAGCAGCCAAGATCGGCGAGGGGGGTGGAATGAGCAGTTCTTC
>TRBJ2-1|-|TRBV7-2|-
CASSASTMGSYYNEQFF
TGTGCCAGCAGCGCAAGTACAATGGGGTCCTACTACAATGAGCAGTTCTTC
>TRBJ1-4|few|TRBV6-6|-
CASRFEGANEKLFF
TGTGCCAGCAGGTTCGAGGGTGCTAATGAAAAACTGTTTTTT
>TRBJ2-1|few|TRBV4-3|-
CASSERNRAEQFF
TGCGCCAGCAGCGAACGGAACAGGGCTGAGCAGTTCTTC
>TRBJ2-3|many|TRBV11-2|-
CASSLIDTQYF
TGTGCCAGCAGCTTAATTGATACGCAGTATTTT
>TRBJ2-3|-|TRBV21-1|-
CASTLMLALDTQYF
TGTGCCAGCACCCTAATGTTAGCCCTTGATACGCAGTATTTT
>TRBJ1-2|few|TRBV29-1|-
CSVVIADYGYAF
TGCAGCGTTGTTATAGCGGACTATGGCTACGCCTTC
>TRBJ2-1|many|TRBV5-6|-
CASSRGGSGEGQFF
TGTGCCAGCAGCAGGGGAGGTAGCGGAGAGGGGCAGTTCTTC
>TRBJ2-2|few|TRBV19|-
CASSIDDLVSANTGELFF
TGTGCCAGTAGTATAGATGACTTGGTGTCCGCGAACACCGGGGAGCTGTTTTTT
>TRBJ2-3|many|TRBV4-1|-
CASSQGDTDTQYF
TGCGCCAGCAGCCAAGGGGACACAGATACGCAGTATTTT
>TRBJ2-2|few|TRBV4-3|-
CASSQDLYRTNTGELFF
TGCGCCAGCAGCCAAGATCTTTACCGAACGAACACCGGGGAGCTGTTTTTT
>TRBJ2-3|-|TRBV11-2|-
CPSSRGEGGRTDTQYF
TGTCCCAGCAGCAGGGGGGAGGGGGGGCGCACAGATACGCAGTATTTT
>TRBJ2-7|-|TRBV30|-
CAWSVDGPDEQYF
TGTGCCTGGAGTGTCGACGGTCCCGACGAGCAGTACTTC